This T cell receptor (beta chain) stems from a study of T cell changes during pregnancy in multiple sclerosis (dated by TCRdb to between 2018 and 2021). Broadly, across the study: Changes in the T cell repertoire over the course of pregnancy were examined in this study in women with multiple sclerosis.

The method was the immunoSEQ multiplex PCR assay. TCRdb's version of the immuneACCESS table is confined to in-frame rearrangements and falls short of the full clone set. An unresolved V gene accounts for under half of the shortfall where checked; the remainder is of unknown origin. The sample includes approximately 49,000 clones, with roughly 85% observed a single time. Jointly, the top ten make up 1.2% of the sample. With regard to this clone: Its antigen has not been determined. No much larger clone exists at a distance of one base, and base qualities are not known.

The receptor was derived from a female donor with multiple sclerosis, enrolled in a pregnancy study. The sequences come from CD4+ T cells from peripheral blood mononuclear cells, collected in the second trimester of pregnancy.

Read as DNA, the sequence is TGTGCCAGCAGTGAAGCGGTTGGGAGGGAAGCTTTCTTT. The resulting protein is CASSEAVGREAFF. Recombination connected TRBV6-1 to TRBJ1-1, with no D gene named confidently. V loses 0 bases of germline sequence and J loses 8 bases, and the interval between the two ends is 10 bases. The germline V gene gives CDR1 as MNHNS and CDR2 as SASEGT. The CDR3 covers 13 residues, taking in both the cysteine and the phenylalanine. Only the CDR3 DNA is retained, 39 bases long and in frame from the first base.